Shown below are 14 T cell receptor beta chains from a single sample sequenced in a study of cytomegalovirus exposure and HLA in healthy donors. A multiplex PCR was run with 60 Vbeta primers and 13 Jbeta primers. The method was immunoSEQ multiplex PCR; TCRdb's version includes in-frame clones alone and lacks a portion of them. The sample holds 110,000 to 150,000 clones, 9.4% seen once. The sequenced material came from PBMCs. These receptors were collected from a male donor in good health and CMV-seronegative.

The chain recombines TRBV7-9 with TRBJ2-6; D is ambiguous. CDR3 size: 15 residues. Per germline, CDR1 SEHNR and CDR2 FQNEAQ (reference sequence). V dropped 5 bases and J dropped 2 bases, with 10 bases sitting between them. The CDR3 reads CASSPRFPGANVLTF. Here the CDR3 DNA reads TGTGCCAGCAGCCCTAGGTTCCCTGGGGCCAACGTCCTGACTTTC.

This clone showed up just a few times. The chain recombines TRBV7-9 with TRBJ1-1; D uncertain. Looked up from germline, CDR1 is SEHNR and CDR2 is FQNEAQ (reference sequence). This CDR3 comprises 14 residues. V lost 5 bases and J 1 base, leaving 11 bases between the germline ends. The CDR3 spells CASSQVGRNTEAFF. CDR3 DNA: TGTGCCAGCAGCCAAGTAGGGAGGAACACTGAAGCTTTCTTT.

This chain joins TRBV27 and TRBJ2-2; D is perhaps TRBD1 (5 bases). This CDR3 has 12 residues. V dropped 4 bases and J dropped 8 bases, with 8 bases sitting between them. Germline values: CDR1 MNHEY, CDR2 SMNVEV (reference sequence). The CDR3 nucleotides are TGTGCCAGCAGTTGGACACAAGGGGAGCTGTTTTTT. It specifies CASSWTQGELFF.

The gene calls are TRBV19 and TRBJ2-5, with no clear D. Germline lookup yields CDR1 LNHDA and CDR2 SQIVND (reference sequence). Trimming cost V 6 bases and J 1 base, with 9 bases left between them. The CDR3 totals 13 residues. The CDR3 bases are TGTGCCAGTAGGATTCCTAGCCAAGAGACCCAGTACTTC. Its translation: CASRIPSQETQYF.

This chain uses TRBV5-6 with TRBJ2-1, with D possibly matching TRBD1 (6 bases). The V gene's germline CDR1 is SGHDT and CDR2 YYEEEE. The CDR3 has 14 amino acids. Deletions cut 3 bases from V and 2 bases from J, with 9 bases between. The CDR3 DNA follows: TGTGCCAGCAGCTGGGACACCCCCTACAATGAGCAGTTCTTC. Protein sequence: CASSWDTPYNEQFF.

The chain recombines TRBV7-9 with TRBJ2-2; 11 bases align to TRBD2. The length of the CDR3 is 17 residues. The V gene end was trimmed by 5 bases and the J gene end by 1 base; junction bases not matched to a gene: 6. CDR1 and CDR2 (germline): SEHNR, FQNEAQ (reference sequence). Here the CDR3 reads CASSGRTSGQNTGELFF. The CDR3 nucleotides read TGTGCCAGCAGCGGCCGGACTAGCGGGCAGAACACCGGGGAGCTGTTTTTT.

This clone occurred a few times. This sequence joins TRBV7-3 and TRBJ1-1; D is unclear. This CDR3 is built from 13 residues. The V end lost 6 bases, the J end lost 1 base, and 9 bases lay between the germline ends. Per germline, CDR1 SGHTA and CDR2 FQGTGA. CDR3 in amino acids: CASRAAGNTEAFF. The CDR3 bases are TGTGCCAGCAGAGCCGCCGGGAACACTGAAGCTTTCTTT.

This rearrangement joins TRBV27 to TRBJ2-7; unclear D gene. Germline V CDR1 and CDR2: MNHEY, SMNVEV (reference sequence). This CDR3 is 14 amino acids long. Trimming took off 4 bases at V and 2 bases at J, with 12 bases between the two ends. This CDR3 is CASSSRFLPYEQYF. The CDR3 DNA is TGTGCCAGCAGTTCCCGATTTCTACCCTACGAGCAGTACTTC.

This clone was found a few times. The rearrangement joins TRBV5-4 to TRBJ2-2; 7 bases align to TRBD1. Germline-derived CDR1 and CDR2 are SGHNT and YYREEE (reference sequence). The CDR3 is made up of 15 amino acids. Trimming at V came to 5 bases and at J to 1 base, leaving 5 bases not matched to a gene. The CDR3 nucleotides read TGTGCCAGCAGTCCGACAGGGTGGAACACCGGGGAGCTGTTTTTT. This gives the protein CASSPTGWNTGELFF.

For the CDR3, the DNA is TGTGCCAGCAGCGTAGACCCAGCGGGGGGCCCGAGCTCCTACAATGAGCAGTTCTTC. Translated: CASSVDPAGGPSSYNEQFF. V is TRBV9 and J is TRBJ2-1, with 9 positions matching TRBD2. J gave up 0 bases and V 0 bases, and 10 bases lay outside the gene matches. The length of the CDR3 is 19 residues. The germline V gene encodes CDR1 SGDLS and CDR2 YYNGEE.

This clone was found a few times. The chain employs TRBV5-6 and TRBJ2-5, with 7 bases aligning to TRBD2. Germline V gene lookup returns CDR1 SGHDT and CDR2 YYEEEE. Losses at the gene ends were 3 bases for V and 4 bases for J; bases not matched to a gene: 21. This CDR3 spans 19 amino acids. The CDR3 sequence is CASSSTGLAEPRGVETQYF. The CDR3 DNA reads TGTGCCAGCAGCTCCACCGGGCTAGCGGAGCCCCGGGGGGTAGAGACCCAGTACTTC.

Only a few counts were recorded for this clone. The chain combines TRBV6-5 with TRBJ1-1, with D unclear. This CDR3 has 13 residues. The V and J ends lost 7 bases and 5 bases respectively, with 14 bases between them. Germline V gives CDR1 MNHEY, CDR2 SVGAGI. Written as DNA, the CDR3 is TGTGCCAGCAAGCCAGGTCAAACAACTGAAGCTTTCTTT. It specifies CASKPGQTTEAFF.

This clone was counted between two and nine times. The CDR3 sequence is CASSPFGSGDYNEQFF. CDR3 coding DNA: TGCGCCAGCAGTCCCTTCGGTAGCGGGGACTACAATGAGCAGTTCTTC. The chain employs TRBV5-1 and TRBJ2-1; TRBD2 agrees at 8 bases. This CDR3 has 16 amino acids. Trimming at V came to 5 bases and at J to 3 bases, leaving 10 bases not matched to a gene. Germline lookup yields CDR1 SGHRS and CDR2 YFSETQ.

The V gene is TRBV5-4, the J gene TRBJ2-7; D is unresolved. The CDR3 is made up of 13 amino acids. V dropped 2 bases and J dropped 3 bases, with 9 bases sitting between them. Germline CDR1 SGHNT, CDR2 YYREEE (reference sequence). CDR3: CASSFRGNYEQYF. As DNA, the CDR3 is TGTGCCAGCAGCTTCCGAGGAAACTACGAGCAGTACTTC.